The rows below give T cell receptor beta chains drawn from one sample of a study of blood T cells in healthy people across ages. TCRdb fed the 5' RACE reads into MiXCR, producing one record per CDR3 protein. This table holds about 1 million distinct CDR3 sequences, 40% to 45% found once. Sample: blood. These receptors came from an older woman in good health. CDR3s leave out the opening cysteine and the closing phenylalanine or tryptophan. Each record gives: V gene, J gene, CDR3 length, CDR3 protein.

TRBV6-6,TRBJ2-4,12,ASSYHRAQNIQY
TRBV7-8,TRBJ2-3,14,ASSQTDRGLADTQY
TRBV28,TRBJ2-5,11,ASSTTNQETQY
TRBV5-1,TRBJ2-6,14,ASLRDRASGANVLT
TRBV11-2,TRBJ1-2,14,ASSAHQGVLDYGYT
TRBV4-1,TRBJ2-1,13,ASSHPGTSNGEQF
TRBV27,TRBJ2-5,13,ASSLGGRALETQY
TRBV29-1,TRBJ2-7,13,SVRRGLTGSYEQY
TRBV12-3/TRBV12-4,TRBJ2-5,14,ASSSRFRVGQETQY
TRBV28,TRBJ2-5,13,ASRTQGGRQETQY
TRBV27,TRBJ1-6,12,ASSLRQWNSPLH
TRBV20-1,TRBJ2-4,13,SARDLRGEGNIQY
TRBV12-3/TRBV12-4,TRBJ1-2,11,ASRPGQNYGYT
TRBV18,TRBJ2-5,10,ASSTDSFTAY
TRBV4-1,TRBJ2-2,13,ASSQEGSYTGELF
TRBV5-1,.,13,ASVQGTSGSYEQY
TRBV7-8,TRBJ2-5,12,ASSPTDGDNEQY
TRBV10-3,TRBJ2-3,12,ATRTSGSADTQY
TRBV27,TRBJ2-7,9,ASSQGLEQY
TRBV2,TRBJ2-1,13,ASRWTSGGKNEQF
TRBV20-1,TRBJ2-7,11,SAMAAGVYEQY
TRBV7-2,TRBJ1-2,13,ASSPIGQGGYGYT
TRBV20-1,TRBJ2-5,17,SARDIGVVAGGSWETQY
TRBV30,TRBJ1-1,11,AWSEAGNTEAF
TRBV27,TRBJ2-1,16,ASSPGIGRTAYYNEQF
TRBV6-4,TRBJ2-5,14,ASSAPPFARADEQY
TRBV28,TRBJ2-3,11,ASSFSRHATQY
TRBV11-3,TRBJ2-3,10,ASSNLGDTQY
TRBV11-2,TRBJ2-7,12,ASSLAAGGDEQY
TRBV9,TRBJ1-1,12,ASSVYSGNTEAF
TRBV5-1,TRBJ2-3,13,ASSTDAYRTDTQY
TRBV5-4,TRBJ2-3,10,ASSFWGGHLY
TRBV27,TRBJ2-7,13,ASSLYSHGTYEQY
TRBV15,TRBJ2-5,12,ATSRDNRRETQY
TRBV28,TRBJ1-2,12,ASSPGTGYDGYT
TRBV5-1,TRBJ1-2,13,ASSIDSKPVYGYT
TRBV10-3,TRBJ2-7,16,AIRPGTGTGYPNYEQY
TRBV6-5,TRBJ2-6,14,ASSWSGGSGANVLT
TRBV11-1,TRBJ2-1,10,ASSLAGQIQF
TRBV28,TRBJ2-3,12,ASRSGSVLDTQY
TRBV27,TRBJ1-5,14,ASSLSGTGSGQPQH
TRBV6-5,TRBJ1-2,8,ASRYYGYT
TRBV6-5,TRBJ2-5,13,ASSYVGGRGGTQY
TRBV29-1,TRBJ2-1,10,SARTSVNEQF
TRBV6-5,TRBJ2-2,18,ASSYSGTSGRWMNTGELF
TRBV5-6,TRBJ2-7,15,ASSRPDRGGTFYEQY
TRBV20-1,.,14,SAPISTSDKIYEQY
TRBV14,TRBJ2-1,13,ASSHGLARYNEQF
TRBV5-5,TRBJ2-7,13,ASSWEAGGSYEQY
TRBV20-1,TRBJ2-7,13,SSTSMAAGAGEQY